This T cell receptor beta chain was documented in a study of Graves' ophthalmopathy and Graves' hyperthyroidism. Study context: Peripheral blood samples were taken at initial diagnosis, before any treatment. Whole-study findings and limits: The model flagged ophthalmopathy progression at over 60% sensitivity and 72.22% specificity. Blood shared most expanded thyroid clonotypes above 0.001 frequency.

A diagnosis was made from clinical symptoms together with serum thyroxine, TRAb, thyroid ultrasound and orbital computed tomography. Germline assignment: CDR1 SGHRS and CDR2 YFSETQ. The CDR3 is 14 amino acids. Trimming stripped 4 bases from V and 7 bases from J, with 18 bases between. Transcripts of RNA were the source for amplifying TCR beta CDR3 regions. A first-round RT-PCR used HTBI primers, followed by a second-round multiplex PCR. TCRdb passed the multiplex PCR reads through MiXCR, listing each CDR3 protein once. The sample has roughly 300,000 distinct CDR3 sequences, roughly a sixth seen once; the top ten hold 9% to 15%. This clonotype was seen repeatedly, ten times or more. Its target is not known.

This sequence was found in an adult man with Graves' ophthalmopathy. Sequencing was performed on peripheral blood. The rearrangement links TRBV5-1 to TRBJ2-7; perhaps D is TRBD1 or TRBD2 (5 bases each). CDR3 protein: CASSIGTATPEQYF. The CDR3 bases are TGCGCCAGCAGCATTGGGACGGCCACCCCTGAGCAGTACTTC.